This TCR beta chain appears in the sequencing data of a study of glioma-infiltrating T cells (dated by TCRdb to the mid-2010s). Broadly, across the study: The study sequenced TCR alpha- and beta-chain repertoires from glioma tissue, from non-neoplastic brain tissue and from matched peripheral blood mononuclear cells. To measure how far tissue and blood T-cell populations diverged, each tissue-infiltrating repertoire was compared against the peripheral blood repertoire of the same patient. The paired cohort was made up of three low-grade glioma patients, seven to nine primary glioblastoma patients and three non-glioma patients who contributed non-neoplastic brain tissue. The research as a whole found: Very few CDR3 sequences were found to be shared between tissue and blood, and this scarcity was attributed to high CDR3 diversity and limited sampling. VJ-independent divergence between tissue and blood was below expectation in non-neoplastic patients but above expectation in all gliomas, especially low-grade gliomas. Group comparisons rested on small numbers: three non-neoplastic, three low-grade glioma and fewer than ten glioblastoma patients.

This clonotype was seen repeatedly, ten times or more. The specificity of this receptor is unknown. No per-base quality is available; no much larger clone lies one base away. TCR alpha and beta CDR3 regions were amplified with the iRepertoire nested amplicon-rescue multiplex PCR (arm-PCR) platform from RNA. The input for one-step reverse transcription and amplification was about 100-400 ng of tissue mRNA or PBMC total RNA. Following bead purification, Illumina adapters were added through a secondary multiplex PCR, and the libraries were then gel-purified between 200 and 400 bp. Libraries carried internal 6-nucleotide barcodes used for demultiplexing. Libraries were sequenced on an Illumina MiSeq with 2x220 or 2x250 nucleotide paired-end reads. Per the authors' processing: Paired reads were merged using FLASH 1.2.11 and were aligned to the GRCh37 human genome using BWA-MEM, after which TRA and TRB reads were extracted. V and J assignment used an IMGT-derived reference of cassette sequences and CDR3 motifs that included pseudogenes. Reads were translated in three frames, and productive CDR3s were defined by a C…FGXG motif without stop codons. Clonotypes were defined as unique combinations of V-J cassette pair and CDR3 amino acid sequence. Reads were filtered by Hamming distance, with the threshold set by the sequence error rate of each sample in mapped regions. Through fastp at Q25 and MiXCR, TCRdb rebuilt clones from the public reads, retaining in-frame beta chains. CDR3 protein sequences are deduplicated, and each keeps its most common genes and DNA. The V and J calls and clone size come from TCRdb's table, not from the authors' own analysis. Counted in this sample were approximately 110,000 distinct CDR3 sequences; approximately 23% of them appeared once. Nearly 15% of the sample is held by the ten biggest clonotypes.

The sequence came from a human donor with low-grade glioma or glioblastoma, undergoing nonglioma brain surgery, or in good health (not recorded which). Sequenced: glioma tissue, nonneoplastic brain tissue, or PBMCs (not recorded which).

At the DNA level, the sequence is TGTGCCAGCAGCTATAGCGGGAGTTACAATGAGCAGTTCTTC. Translated, it reads CASSYSGSYNEQFF. The chain joins TRBV7-9 to TRBJ2-1, with 9 bases in between that match TRBD2. CDR1 is given as SEHNR and CDR2 as FQNEAQ, both from the germline V gene (reference sequence). V is trimmed back by 4 bases and J by 4 bases, and the junction contains 2 bases that no gene match accounts for. Including the terminal cysteine and phenylalanine, the CDR3 comprises 14 residues. The kept DNA is CDR3 alone, 42 bases in frame from the first base.